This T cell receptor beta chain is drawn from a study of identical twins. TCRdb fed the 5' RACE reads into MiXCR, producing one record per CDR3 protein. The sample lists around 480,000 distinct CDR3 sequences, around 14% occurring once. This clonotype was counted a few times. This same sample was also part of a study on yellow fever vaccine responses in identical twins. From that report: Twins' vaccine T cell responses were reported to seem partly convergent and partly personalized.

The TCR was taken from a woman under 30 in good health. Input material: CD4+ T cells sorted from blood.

CDR3 sequence: CASSLITYTEAFF. CDR3 DNA sequence: TGTGCCAGCAGCTTAATCACATACACTGAAGCTTTCTTT. This rearrangement joins TRBV7-2 to TRBJ1-1; D gene uncertain. The length of the CDR3 is 13 residues. The germline gives CDR1 SGHTA, CDR2 FQGNSA. V lost 2 bases, J lost 3 bases, and 7 bases lay in between. The variable domain in full, with the rest retrieved from reference TRBV7-2 and TRBJ1-1, is GAGVSQSPSNKVTEKGKDVELRCDPISGHTALYWYRQSLGQGLEFLIYFQGNSAPDKSGLPSDRFSAERTGGSVSTLTIQRTQQEDSAVYLCASSLITYTEAFFGQGTRLTVV.